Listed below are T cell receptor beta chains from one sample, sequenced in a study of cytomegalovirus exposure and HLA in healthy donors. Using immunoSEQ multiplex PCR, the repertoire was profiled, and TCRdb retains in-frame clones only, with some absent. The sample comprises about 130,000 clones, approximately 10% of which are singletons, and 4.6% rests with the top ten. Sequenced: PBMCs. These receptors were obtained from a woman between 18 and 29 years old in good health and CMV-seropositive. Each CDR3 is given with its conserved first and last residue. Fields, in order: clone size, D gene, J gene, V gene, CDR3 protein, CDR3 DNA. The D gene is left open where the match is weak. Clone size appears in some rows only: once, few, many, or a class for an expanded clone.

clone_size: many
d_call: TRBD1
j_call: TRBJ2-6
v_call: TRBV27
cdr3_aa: CASSLRDRLSGANVLTF
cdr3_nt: TGTGCCAGCAGTTTACGGGACAGGTTATCTGGGGCCAACGTCCTGACTTTC

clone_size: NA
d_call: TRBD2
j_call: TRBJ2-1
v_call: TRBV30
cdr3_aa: CAWTVGSSGYNEQFF
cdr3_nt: TGTGCCTGGACCGTGGGGTCTAGCGGGTACAATGAGCAGTTCTTC

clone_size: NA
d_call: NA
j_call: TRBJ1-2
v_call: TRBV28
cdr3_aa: CASSFSAGKYGYTF
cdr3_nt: TGTGCCAGCAGTTTTTCGGCAGGCAAGTATGGCTACACCTTC

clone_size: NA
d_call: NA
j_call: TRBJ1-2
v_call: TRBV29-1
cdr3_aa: CSVDRSDRTYGYTF
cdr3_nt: TGCAGCGTCGACCGTAGTGACAGAACCTATGGCTACACCTTC

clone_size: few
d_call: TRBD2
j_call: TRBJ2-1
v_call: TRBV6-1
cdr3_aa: CASSEALLAGVNEQFF
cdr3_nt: TGTGCCAGCAGTGAAGCGCTACTAGCGGGAGTGAATGAGCAGTTCTTC

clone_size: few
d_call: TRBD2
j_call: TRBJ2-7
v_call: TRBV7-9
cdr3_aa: CASSLSGRVNEQYF
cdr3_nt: TGTGCCAGCAGCTTGAGCGGGAGAGTCAACGAGCAGTACTTC

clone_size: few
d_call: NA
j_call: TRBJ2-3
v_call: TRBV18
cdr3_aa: CASSPQQATDTQYF
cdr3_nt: TGTGCCAGCTCACCACAACAGGCGACAGATACGCAGTATTTT

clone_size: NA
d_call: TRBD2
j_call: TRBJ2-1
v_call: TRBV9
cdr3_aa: CASSVEGLAGGFLFF
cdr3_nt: TGTGCCAGCAGCGTAGAGGGACTAGCGGGAGGTTTCCTGTTCTTC

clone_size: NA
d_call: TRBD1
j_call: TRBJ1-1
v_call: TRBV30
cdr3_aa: CAWSGQGSLNTEAFF
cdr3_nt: TGTGCCTGGAGCGGACAGGGATCCCTGAACACTGAAGCTTTCTTT

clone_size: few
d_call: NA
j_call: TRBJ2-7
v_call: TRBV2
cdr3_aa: CASTYSSYEQYF
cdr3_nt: TGTGCCAGCACATACAGTTCCTACGAGCAGTACTTC

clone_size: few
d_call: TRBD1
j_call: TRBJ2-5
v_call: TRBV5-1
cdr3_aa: CASSQGRQETQYF
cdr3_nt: TGCGCCAGCTCACAGGGGCGCCAAGAGACCCAGTACTTC

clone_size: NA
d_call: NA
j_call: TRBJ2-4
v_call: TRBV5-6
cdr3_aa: CASSLSQGTGNIQYF
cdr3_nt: TGTGCCAGCAGCTTATCCCAGGGAACGGGAAACATTCAGTACTTC

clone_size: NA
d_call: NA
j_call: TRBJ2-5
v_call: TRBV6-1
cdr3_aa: CASTEMGQNQETQYF
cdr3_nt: TGTGCCAGCACCGAAATGGGGCAGAACCAAGAGACCCAGTACTTC

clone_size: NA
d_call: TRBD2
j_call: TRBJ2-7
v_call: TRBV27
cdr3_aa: CASSTGTSALEQYF
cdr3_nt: TGTGCCAGCAGCACCGGGACTAGTGCCCTCGAGCAGTACTTC

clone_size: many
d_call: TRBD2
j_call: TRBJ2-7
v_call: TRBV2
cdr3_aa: CASSEWEGKSYEQYF
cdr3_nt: TGTGCCAGCAGTGAATGGGAGGGTAAGAGCTACGAGCAGTACTTC

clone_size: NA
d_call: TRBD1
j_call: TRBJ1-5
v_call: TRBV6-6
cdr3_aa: CASSQGGYQPQHF
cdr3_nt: TGTGCCAGCAGTCAGGGGGGATATCAGCCCCAGCATTTT

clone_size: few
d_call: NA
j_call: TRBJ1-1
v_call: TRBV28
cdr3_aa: CASSFIAGRGTYEAFF
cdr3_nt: TGTGCCAGCAGTTTTATCGCTGGGCGCGGGACCTATGAAGCTTTCTTT

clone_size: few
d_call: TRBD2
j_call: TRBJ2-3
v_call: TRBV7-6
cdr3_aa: CASSNRLAGSTDTQYF
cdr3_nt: TGTGCCAGCAGCAACCGACTAGCGGGAAGCACAGATACGCAGTATTTT

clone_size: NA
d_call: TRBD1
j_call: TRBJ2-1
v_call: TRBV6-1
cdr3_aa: CASSEWAGGVNEQFF
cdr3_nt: TGTGCCAGCAGTGAATGGGCAGGGGGCGTGAATGAGCAGTTCTTC

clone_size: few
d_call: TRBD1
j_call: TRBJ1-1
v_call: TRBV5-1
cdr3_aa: CASSRGQGAYSTEAFF
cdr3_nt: TGCGCCAGCAGCCGGGGACAGGGGGCGTACAGCACTGAAGCTTTCTTT

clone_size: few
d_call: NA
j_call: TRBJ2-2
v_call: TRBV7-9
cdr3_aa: CASSPARGPGTGELFF
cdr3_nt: TGTGCCAGCAGTCCCGCGCGAGGGCCGGGCACCGGGGAGCTGTTTTTT

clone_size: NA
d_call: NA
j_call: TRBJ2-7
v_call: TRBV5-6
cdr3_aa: CASSLVAATYEQYF
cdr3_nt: TGTGCCAGCAGCTTGGTAGCGGCAACCTACGAGCAGTACTTC

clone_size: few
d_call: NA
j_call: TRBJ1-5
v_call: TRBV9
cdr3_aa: CASSLGHNQPQHF
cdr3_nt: TGTGCCAGCAGCCTTGGACATAATCAGCCCCAGCATTTT

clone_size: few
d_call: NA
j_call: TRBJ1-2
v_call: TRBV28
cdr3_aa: CASGRGIGGNYGYTF
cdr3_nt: TGTGCCAGCGGGCGGGGGATAGGTGGTAACTATGGCTACACCTTC

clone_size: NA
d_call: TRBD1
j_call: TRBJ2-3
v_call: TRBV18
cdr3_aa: CASSRGTGKSANTQYF
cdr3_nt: TGTGCCAGCTCTCGCGGGACAGGGAAAAGCGCTAATACGCAGTATTTT

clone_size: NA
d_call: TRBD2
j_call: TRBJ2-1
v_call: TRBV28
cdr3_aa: CASSLGLAGAHEQFF
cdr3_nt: TGTGCCAGCAGTTTAGGGCTAGCGGGAGCCCATGAGCAGTTCTTC

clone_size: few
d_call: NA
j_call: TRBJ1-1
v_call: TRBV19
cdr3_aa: CASNHGLNTEAFF
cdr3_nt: TGTGCCAGTAATCACGGTTTGAACACTGAAGCTTTCTTT

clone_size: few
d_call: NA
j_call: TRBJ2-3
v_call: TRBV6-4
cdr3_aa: CASSDSMGPGDTQYF
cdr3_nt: TGTGCCAGCAGTGACTCGATGGGCCCGGGGGATACGCAGTATTTT

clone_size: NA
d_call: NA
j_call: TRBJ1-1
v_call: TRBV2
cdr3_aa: CASSPVYTEAFF
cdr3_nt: TGTGCCAGCAGCCCAGTATACACTGAAGCTTTCTTT

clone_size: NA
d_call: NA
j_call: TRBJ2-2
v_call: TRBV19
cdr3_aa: CASRETGRTGELFF
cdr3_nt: TGTGCCAGTAGGGAGACAGGAAGAACCGGGGAGCTGTTTTTT

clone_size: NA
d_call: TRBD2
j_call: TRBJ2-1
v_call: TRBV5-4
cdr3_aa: CASSLGRGRGPNEQFF
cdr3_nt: TGTGCCAGCAGCTTGGGCCGCGGGAGAGGCCCCAATGAGCAGTTCTTC

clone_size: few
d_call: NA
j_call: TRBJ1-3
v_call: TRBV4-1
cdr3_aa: CASSQDRTRGNTIYF
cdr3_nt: TGCGCCAGCAGCCAAGATAGGACAAGGGGAAACACCATATATTTT

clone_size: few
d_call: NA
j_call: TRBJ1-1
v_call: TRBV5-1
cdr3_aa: CASSATRGMNTEAFF
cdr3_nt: TGCGCCAGCAGCGCCACTCGGGGAATGAACACTGAAGCTTTCTTT

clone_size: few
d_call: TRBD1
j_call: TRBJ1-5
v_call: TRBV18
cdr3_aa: CASSPQTGANSNQPQHF
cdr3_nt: TGTGCCAGCTCACCACAGACAGGGGCAAATAGCAATCAGCCCCAGCATTTT

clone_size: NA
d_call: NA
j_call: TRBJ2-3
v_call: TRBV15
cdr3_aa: CATSRDSGGGTQYF
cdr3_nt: TGTGCCACCAGCAGAGATTCTGGTGGAGGTACGCAGTATTTT

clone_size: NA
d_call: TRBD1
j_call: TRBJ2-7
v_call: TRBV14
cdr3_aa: CASSATGQGYSYEQYF
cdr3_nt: TGTGCCAGCAGCGCAACGGGACAGGGGTACAGCTACGAGCAGTACTTC

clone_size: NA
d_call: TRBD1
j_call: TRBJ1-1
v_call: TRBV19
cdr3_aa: CASSDPGGADTEAFF
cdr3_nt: TGTGCCAGTAGTGACCCAGGGGGCGCGGACACTGAAGCTTTCTTT

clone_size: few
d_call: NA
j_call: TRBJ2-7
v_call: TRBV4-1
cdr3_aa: CASSHDPVDNEQYF
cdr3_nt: TGCGCCAGCAGCCATGATCCGGTCGACAACGAACAGTACTTC

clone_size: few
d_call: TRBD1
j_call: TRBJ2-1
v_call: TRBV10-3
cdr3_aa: CAISDPRDRGGNEQFF
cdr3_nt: TGTGCCATCAGTGACCCCCGGGACAGGGGTGGCAATGAGCAGTTCTTC

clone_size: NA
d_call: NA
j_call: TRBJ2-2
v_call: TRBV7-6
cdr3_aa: CASSLSGGVEDTGELFF
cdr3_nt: TGTGCCAGCAGCTTAAGTGGAGGGGTTGAGGACACCGGGGAGCTGTTTTTT

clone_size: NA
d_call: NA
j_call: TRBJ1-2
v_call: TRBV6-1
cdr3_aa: CASSGARDPNYGYTF
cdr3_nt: TGTGCCAGCAGTGGGGCGAGGGATCCGAACTATGGCTACACCTTC

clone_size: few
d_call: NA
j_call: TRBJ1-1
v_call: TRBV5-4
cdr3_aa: CASSSPQQVAEAFF
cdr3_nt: TGTGCCAGCAGCTCGCCACAACAGGTCGCTGAAGCTTTCTTT

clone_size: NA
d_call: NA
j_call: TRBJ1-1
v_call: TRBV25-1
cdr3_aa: CASSAGRKDTEAFF
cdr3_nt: TGTGCCAGCAGCGCGGGGCGAAAGGACACTGAAGCTTTCTTT

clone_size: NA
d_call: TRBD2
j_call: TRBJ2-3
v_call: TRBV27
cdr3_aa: CASSPTPWASGSTDTQYF
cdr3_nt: TGTGCCAGCAGCCCGACCCCTTGGGCTAGCGGGAGCACAGATACGCAGTATTTT

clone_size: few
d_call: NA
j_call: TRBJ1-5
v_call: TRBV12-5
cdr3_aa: CASGSVAPQHF
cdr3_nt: TGTGCTAGTGGCTCAGTAGCGCCCCAGCATTTT